The clone carrying this T cell receptor beta chain was seen a handful of times. With 4 bases removed from V and 4 bases from J, the gap between germline ends came to 14 bases. Per the germline V gene, CDR1 is SGHRS and CDR2 is YFSETQ. The CDR3 is 14 residues long. This sample is drawn from a study of blood T cell repertoires in COVID-19. Study details: Samples taken during acute and convalescent COVID-19 were collected in the United States, Italy and Spain. T cells, B-cell-depleted T cells, or PBMCs supplied cDNA or gDNA.

Per the authors' pipeline: Amplification with reference gene primers provided the estimates of nucleated cell counts. Some clones are missing from TCRdb's copy, which holds only in-frame ones; the method was immunoSEQ multiplex PCR. Clone size and V and J calls were adopted from that table, with D and trimming inferred from the DNA. The sample lists a few hundred thousand clones, 80% occurring once. The origin of this receptor is a woman aged 70-85 years with acute or convalescent COVID-19. The chain uses TRBV5-1 and TRBJ2-5; D is undetermined. The specimen was peripheral blood. The CDR3 reads CASSNTATGETQYF. In DNA, the CDR3 is TGCGCCAGCAGCAACACCGCCACGGGAGAGACCCAGTACTTC.